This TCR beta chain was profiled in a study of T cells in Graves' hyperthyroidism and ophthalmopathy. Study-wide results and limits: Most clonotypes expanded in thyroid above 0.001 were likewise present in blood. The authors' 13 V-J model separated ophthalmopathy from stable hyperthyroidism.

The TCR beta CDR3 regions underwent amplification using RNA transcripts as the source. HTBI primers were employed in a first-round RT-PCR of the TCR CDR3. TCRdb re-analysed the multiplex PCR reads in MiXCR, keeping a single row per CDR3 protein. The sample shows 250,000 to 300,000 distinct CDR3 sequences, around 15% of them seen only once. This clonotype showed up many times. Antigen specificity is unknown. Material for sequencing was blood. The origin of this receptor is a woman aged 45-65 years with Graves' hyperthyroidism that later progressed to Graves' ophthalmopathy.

The CDR3 reads CASSWGTGGVFYEQYF. In DNA, the CDR3 is TGCGCCAGCAGCTGGGGGACAGGGGGCGTTTTCTACGAGCAGTACTTC. The rearrangement links TRBV5-1 to TRBJ2-7, with TRBD1 matching 12 bases. CDR3 size: 16 residues. Germline trimming cut 3 bases from V and 3 bases from J; bases unmatched to any gene: 7. Germline loops: CDR1 SGHRS, CDR2 YFSETQ. Looking up the rest from reference TRBV5-1 and TRBJ2-7 gives the full variable domain: KAGVTQTPRYLIKTRGQQVTLSCSPISGHRSVSWYQQTPGQGLQFLFEYFSETQRNKGNFPGRFSGRQFSNSRSEMNVSTLELGDSALYLCASSWGTGGVFYEQYFGPGTRLTVT.